Each of the 9 T cell receptor beta chains below was sequenced from the same sample in a study of cytomegalovirus exposure and HLA in healthy donors. The PCR was carried out with 60 Vbeta primers and 13 Jbeta primers. Profiling relied on immunoSEQ multiplex PCR, and the TCRdb table lists in-frame clones only, not all of them. The repertoire has some 110,000 clones, over 60% of them found once; the top ten carry 5% to 7.5%. The specimen sequenced was PBMCs. These receptors were obtained from a woman aged 45-60 years in good health and CMV-seropositive.

V is TRBV10-3 and J is TRBJ2-2; TRBD1 aligns across 9 bases. The CDR3 runs to 13 residues. The V gene end was trimmed by 6 bases and the J gene end by 6 bases; junction bases not matched to a gene: 2. The germline V gene has CDR1 ENHRY and CDR2 SYGVKD. CDR3 nucleotide sequence: TGTGCCATCAGGGGACAGGGCGCCGGGGAGCTGTTTTTT. Its translation: CAIRGQGAGELFF.

This clone occurred a few times. Other DNA sequences in this specimen translate into the identical CDR3. The rearrangement links TRBV7-9 to TRBJ1-5; D unresolved. Trimming stripped 0 bases from V and 4 bases from J, with 10 bases between. Germline assignment: CDR1 SEHNR and CDR2 FQNEAQ (reference sequence). The CDR3 length is 15 residues. CDR3 residues: CASSLAGGGNQPQHF. In DNA form, the CDR3 reads TGTGCCAGCAGCTTAGCAGGAGGAGGGAATCAGCCCCAGCATTTT. Variable domain in full (rest from reference TRBV7-9 and TRBJ1-5): DTGVSQNPRHKITKRGQNVTFRCDPISEHNRLYWYRQTLGQGPEFLTYFQNEAQLEKSRLLSDRFSAERPKGSFSTLEIQRTEQGDSAMYLCASSLAGGGNQPQHFGDGTRLSIL.

The chain links TRBV21-1 to TRBJ1-1; the table names TRBD1, a call not compared with the DNA. TRBV21-1 is flagged as a pseudogene. The CDR3 sequence is 17 residues long. The CDR3 spells CASSKASRTGLNTEAFF. In DNA, the CDR3 is TGTGCCAGCAGCAAAGCGTCCCGGACAGGTTTGAACACTGAAGCTTTCTTT.

A single count supports this clone. This CDR3 reads CASSSRVLVTEAFF. The CDR3 coding sequence is TGTGCCAGCAGCTCCAGGGTTCTAGTCACTGAAGCTTTCTTT. The genes are TRBV11-2 and TRBJ1-1, with a weak D call TRBD1 (5 bases). The CDR3 loop spans 14 amino acids. CDR1 is SGHAT, CDR2 FQNNGV, per germline. Trimming stripped 4 bases from V and 4 bases from J, with 13 bases between.

This clone was seen once. The chain carries TRBV6-1 and TRBJ1-1; D is perhaps TRBD1 (5 bases). CDR1 is MNHNS, CDR2 SASEGT, per germline. This CDR3 contains 13 residues. The germline V and J ends were trimmed by 8 bases and 4 bases, with 14 bases remaining between them. The CDR3, as DNA: TGTGCCAGCCGTTTAGGACAACTCACTGAAGCTTTCTTT. Translating it yields CASRLGQLTEAFF.

This clone appeared once. The J gene is TRBJ1-2, the V gene TRBV2; D call uncertain. The CDR3 runs to 14 residues. Per the germline V gene, CDR1 is SNHLY and CDR2 is FYNNEI. The V end was cut by 3 bases, the J end by 4 bases, with 12 bases between. The CDR3: CASSDAAPSYGYTF. The CDR3 DNA follows: TGTGCCAGCAGTGATGCAGCACCTAGCTATGGCTACACCTTC.

As for this clone: One junction end does not reproduce the germline sequence, and a read error may be involved. The genes are TRBV7-9 and TRBJ2-7, with TRBD1 matching over 8 bases. This CDR3 has 15 residues. Germline CDR1 and CDR2: SEHNR and FQNEAQ (reference sequence). The CDR3 sequence: CSSSSPTGASYEQYF. In nucleotides, the CDR3 is TGTTCCAGCAGCTCCCCGACAGGGGCCTCCTACGAGCAGTACTTC.

CDR3 loop: CASSAQGREQYF. In DNA form, the CDR3 reads TGCGCCAGCAGCGCACAGGGGCGCGAGCAGTACTTC. This chain uses TRBV5-1 with TRBJ2-7, with 7 bases aligning to TRBD1. J was trimmed by 6 bases and V by 4 bases; bases with no gene match: 4. Germline V gives CDR1 SGHRS, CDR2 YFSETQ. The CDR3 covers 12 residues. The whole variable domain, filled in from reference TRBV5-1 and TRBJ2-7, reads KAGVTQTPRYLIKTRGQQVTLSCSPISGHRSVSWYQQTPGQGLQFLFEYFSETQRNKGNFPGRFSGRQFSNSRSEMNVSTLELGDSALYLCASSAQGREQYFGPGTRLTVT.

Comment on this clone: The junction does not match germline at one end; this may be a read error. The genes are TRBV7-9 and TRBJ2-7, with D perhaps TRBD1 (6 bases). Germline loops: CDR1 SEHNR, CDR2 FQNEAQ (reference sequence). The length of the CDR3 is 14 residues. The CDR3 DNA reads TGTTCCAGCAGCCCTCCGGGACAACCCTACGAGCAGTACTTC. It codes for CSSSPPGQPYEQYF. Together with reference TRBV7-9 and TRBJ2-7, the CDR3 gives the full variable domain: DTGVSQNPRHKITKRGQNVTFRCDPISEHNRLYWYRQTLGQGPEFLTYFQNEAQLEKSRLLSDRFSAERPKGSFSTLEIQRTEQGDSAMYLCSSSPPGQPYEQYFGPGTRLTVT.